These 5 T cell receptor beta chains originate from one sample sequenced in a study of T cells in Graves' hyperthyroidism and ophthalmopathy. The TCR beta CDR3 regions underwent amplification using RNA transcripts as the source. First-round RT-PCR targeting the TCR CDR3 was performed with the HTBI primer set. One entry per CDR3 protein results from TCRdb running MiXCR on the multiplex PCR reads. The sample has hundreds of thousands of distinct CDR3 sequences, 13% to 15% seen once. Sequenced sample: blood. These receptors were obtained from a woman between 50 and 59 years old with Graves' ophthalmopathy.

This clonotype has a count of ten or more. The chain employs TRBV6-1 and TRBJ2-7; no clear D. The length of the CDR3 is 14 residues. V was shortened by 6 bases and J by 6 bases, with 18 bases between the two germline ends. The germline V gene has CDR1 MNHNS and CDR2 SASEGT. CDR3 in amino acids: CASSTEFGHPEQYF. In DNA, the CDR3 is TGTGCCAGCAGCACCGAGTTCGGCCATCCCGAGCAGTACTTC.

The J gene is TRBJ2-1, the V gene TRBV6-2 or TRBV6-3; TRBD2 agrees at 15 bases. V lost 2 bases, J lost 7 bases, and 12 bases stayed unmatched. CDR1 and CDR2 from the germline V gene are MNHEY and SVGEGT. The CDR3 sequence is 19 residues long. The CDR3 DNA sequence: TGTGCCAGCAGTTACCGCCCGGGACTAGCGGGAGGACCGGGGAATGAGCAGTTCTTC. Protein sequence: CASSYRPGLAGGPGNEQFF.

In this sample, this clonotype turned up a few times. V usage is TRBV27 and J usage is TRBJ2-3; tentatively, D is TRBD1 (6 bases). The CDR3 has 15 amino acids. Germline CDR1 and CDR2: MNHEY and SMNVEV (reference sequence). The germline V and J ends were trimmed by 5 bases and 6 bases, with 18 bases remaining between them. Here the CDR3 DNA reads TGTGCCAGCAGTCCGTGGGCAGGGGATTGGGATACGCAGTATTTT. The encoded protein is CASSPWAGDWDTQYF.

This clonotype has ten or more counts. The rearrangement uses TRBV14 and TRBJ2-3; D is unresolved. CDR1 and CDR2 (germline): SGHDN, FVKESK. Trimming left V 1 base short and J 0 bases short, with 8 bases between. There are 15 residues in the CDR3. The DNA for the CDR3 is TGTGCCAGCAGCCAAGCAGAAGGGAGCACAGATACGCAGTATTTT. It specifies CASSQAEGSTDTQYF.

In this sample, this clonotype turned up a few times. V usage is TRBV19 and J usage is TRBJ2-2; D may be TRBD1 or TRBD2 (6 bases each). Between the trimmed V and J ends, which lost 6 bases and 4 bases, there was a span of 21 bases. The CDR3 is 17 residues long. CDR1 and CDR2 from the germline V gene are LNHDA and SQIVND (reference sequence). CDR3 sequence (DNA): TGTGCCAGTAGCCACCTAAGGACGGGGGCAGCCACCGGGGAGCTGTTTTTT. Translation gives CASSHLRTGAATGELFF.